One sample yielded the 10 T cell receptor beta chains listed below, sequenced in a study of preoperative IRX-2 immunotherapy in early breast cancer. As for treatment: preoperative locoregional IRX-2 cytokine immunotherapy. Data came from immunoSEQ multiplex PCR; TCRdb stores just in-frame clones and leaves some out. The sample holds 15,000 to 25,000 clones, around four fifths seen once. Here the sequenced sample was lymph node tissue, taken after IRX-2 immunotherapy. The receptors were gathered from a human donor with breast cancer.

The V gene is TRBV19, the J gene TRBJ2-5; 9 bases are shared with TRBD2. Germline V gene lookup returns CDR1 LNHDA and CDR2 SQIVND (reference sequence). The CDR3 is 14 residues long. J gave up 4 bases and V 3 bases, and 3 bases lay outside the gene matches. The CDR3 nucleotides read TGTGCCAGTAGTATCAGGACTAGCGTAGAGACCCAGTACTTC. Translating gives CASSIRTSVETQYF.

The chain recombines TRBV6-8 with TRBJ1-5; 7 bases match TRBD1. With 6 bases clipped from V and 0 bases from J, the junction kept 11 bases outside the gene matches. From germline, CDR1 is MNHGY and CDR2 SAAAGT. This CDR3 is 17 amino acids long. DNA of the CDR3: TGTGCCAGCAGGACAGGGCATTCCCTCTATAGCAATCAGCCCCAGCATTTT. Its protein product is CASRTGHSLYSNQPQHF.

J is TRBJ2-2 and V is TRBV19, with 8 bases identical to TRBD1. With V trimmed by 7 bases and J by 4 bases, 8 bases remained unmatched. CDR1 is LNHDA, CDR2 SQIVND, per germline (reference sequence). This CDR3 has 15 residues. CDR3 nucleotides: TGTGCCAGTAATTCCCAGGGGGCGGGCACCGGGGAGCTGTTTTTT. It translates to CASNSQGAGTGELFF.

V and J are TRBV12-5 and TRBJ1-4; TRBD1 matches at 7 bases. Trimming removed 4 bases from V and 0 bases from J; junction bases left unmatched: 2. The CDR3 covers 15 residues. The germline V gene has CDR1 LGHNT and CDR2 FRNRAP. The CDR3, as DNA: TGTGCTAGTGGTTCAGGGGGAGCAACTAATGAAAAACTGTTTTTT. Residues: CASGSGGATNEKLFF.

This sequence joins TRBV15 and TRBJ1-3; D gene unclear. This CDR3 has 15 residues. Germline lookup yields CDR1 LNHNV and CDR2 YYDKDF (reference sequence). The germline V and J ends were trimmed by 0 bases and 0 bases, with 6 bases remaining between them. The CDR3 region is CATSREQFSGNTIYF. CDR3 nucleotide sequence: TGTGCCACCAGCAGAGAACAGTTCTCTGGAAACACCATATATTTT.

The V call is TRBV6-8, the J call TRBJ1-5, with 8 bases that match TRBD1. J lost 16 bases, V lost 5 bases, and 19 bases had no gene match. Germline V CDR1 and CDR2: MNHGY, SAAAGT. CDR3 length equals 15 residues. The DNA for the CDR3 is TGTGCCAGCAGTGTAAACACCCTAATCCAGGGGGCTTGCCATTTT. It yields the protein CASSVNTLIQGACHF.

CDR3 nucleotide sequence: TGTGCCAGCAGTTACTCGATAAGCTTCAGGGGGCGCGGAGATACGCAGTATTTT. Its translation is CASSYSISFRGRGDTQYF. This rearrangement joins TRBV6-8 to TRBJ2-3; 8 bases line up with TRBD1. The trim removed 0 bases at V and 5 bases at J, leaving 13 bases unmatched. In germline, CDR1 is MNHGY, CDR2 SAAAGT. The CDR3 consists of 18 residues.

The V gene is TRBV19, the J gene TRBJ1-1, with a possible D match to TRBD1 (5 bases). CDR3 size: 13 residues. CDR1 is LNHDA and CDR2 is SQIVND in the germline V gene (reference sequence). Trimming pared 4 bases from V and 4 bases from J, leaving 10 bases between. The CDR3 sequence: CASSTTGVTEAFF. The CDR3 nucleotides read TGTGCCAGTAGTACGACGGGGGTCACTGAAGCTTTCTTT. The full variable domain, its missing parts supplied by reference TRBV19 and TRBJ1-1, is DGGITQSPKYLFRKEGQNVTLSCEQNLNHDAMYWYRQDPGQGLRLIYYSQIVNDFQKGDIAEGYSVSREKKESFPLTVTSAQKNPTAFYLCASSTTGVTEAFFGQGTRLTVV.

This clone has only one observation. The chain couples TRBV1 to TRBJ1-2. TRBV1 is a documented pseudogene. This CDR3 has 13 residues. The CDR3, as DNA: TGCGCCAGCAGCCAAGCGGGGGCTTATGGCTACACCTTC. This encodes CASSQAGAYGYTF.

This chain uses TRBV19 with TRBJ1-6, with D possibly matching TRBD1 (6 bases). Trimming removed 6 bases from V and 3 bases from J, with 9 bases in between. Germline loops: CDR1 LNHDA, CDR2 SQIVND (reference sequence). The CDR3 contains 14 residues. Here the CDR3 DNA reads TGTGCCAGTAGGGACAGCCTCTATAATTCACCCCTCCACTTT. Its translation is CASRDSLYNSPLHF. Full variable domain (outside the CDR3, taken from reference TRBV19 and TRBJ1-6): DGGITQSPKYLFRKEGQNVTLSCEQNLNHDAMYWYRQDPGQGLRLIYYSQIVNDFQKGDIAEGYSVSREKKESFPLTVTSAQKNPTAFYLCASRDSLYNSPLHFGNGTRLTVT.